The T cell receptor (beta chain) described here comes from a study of cytomegalovirus exposure and HLA in healthy donors. The study ran its PCR with 60 Vbeta and 13 Jbeta primers. TCRdb keeps only in-frame clones here, not all; method: immunoSEQ multiplex PCR. The top ten hold about 0.24% of the sample, which has about 190,000 clones, about four fifths seen once. This clonotype was sampled from a boy aged 5-17 years in good health and CMV-seronegative. The sample consisted of PBMCs.

The CDR3 DNA reads as TGTGCCAGCAGTAGACCCCCGGGGGGTGAGCAGTTCTTC. Protein: CASSRPPGGEQFF. The genes are TRBV9 and TRBJ2-1; TRBD2 aligns across 7 bases. CDR3 length: 13 residues. Germline CDR1 is SGDLS and CDR2 is YYNGEE. The ends lost 5 bases at V and 9 bases at J; junction bases unmatched: 8.